The source of this TCR beta chain is a study of T cell responses to AZD1222 COVID-19 vaccine (dated by TCRdb to the early 2020s). For context, the study as a whole: TCR sequencing covered approximately 230 trial participants: some 210 given two doses of AZD1222 and 26 given two doses of MenACWY control vaccine. Trial participants were enrolled into age subgroups of 18-55, 56-69 and 70-plus years, which contained about 150, 28 and 57 TCR-sequenced participants, respectively. Overall results and qualifications from the work: A significant rise in spike-specific TCR breadth and depth was observed after two AZD1222 doses relative to day 0 and relative to MenACWY recipients. Because no samples from the day 14 peak response were available, repertoires could be characterized only after the peak T cell response. In the small 56-69-year group, the increase in depth fell short of significance, most likely because of low power. Most participants were white British and females outnumbered males, and the authors suggested that clonal diversity may have been underestimated. Epitopes outside the regions mutated in the B.1.351 and B.1.1.7 variants were reportedly recognized by nearly half of the unique spike-specific TCRs. Conclusions about previously exposed vaccinees are limited because only a handful of AZD1222 recipients were SARS-CoV-2 seropositive at baseline. The vaccine-associated CD4 TCRs covered the entire spike protein, and the dominant responses fell in regions 160-218 and 743-854.

The sample's time point label, decoded: about 28 days (+/-7) after the second vaccine dose. AZD1222 recipients with second doses at about 4 weeks or about 12 weeks were pooled, because spike-specific TCR depth and breadth did not differ between schedules. Vaccinee samples were obtained from the UK trials COV001 and COV002, which included a single-blind randomized controlled phase 2/3 trial of AZD1222 (ChAdOx1 nCoV-19) in healthy adults. For TCRbeta chain sequencing, PBMC samples from trial participants were taken at day 0 and at day 28 after the second dose. About this clone: This receptor's antigen is unknown. Qualities for individual bases were not recorded, and no much larger clone is one base off.

The CDR3 regions of human TCRbeta chains were analyzed by immunosequencing. On the authors' methods: Repertoire TCRs were checked for matches against a reference library of SARS-CoV-2-specific TCRs that had been generated using the MIRA antigen-specificity platform. Breadth meant the fraction of unique TCRs that were SARS-CoV-2-associated, whereas depth meant the fraction of total T cells that were SARS-CoV-2-associated. Using the MIRA data, each spike-specific TCR was mapped to the spike region that the TCR reacts to and placed in a CD4 or CD8 class. Log10-transformed breadth and depth values were compared by one-way ANOVA with Sidak's multiple comparisons tests. TCRdb took this table from immuneACCESS and kept in-frame rearrangements with V and J called. Such tables lack part of the clones; where checked against another copy, unresolved V genes explain under half of the gap, and the rest is unexplained. V, J and clone size reflect that table, while D and trimming were determined from the DNA. The sample yields 80,000 to 100,000 clones; over 75% were counted once. The top ten constitute 3.4% of the sample.

The TCR sequence derives from an adult who received the AZD1222 COVID-19 vaccine. The source was peripheral blood, collected 28 days after the second AZD1222 dose.

The CDR3 protein: CASSETDGGTEKLFF. The nucleotides read TGTGCCAGCAGTGAGACTGACGGAGGAACAGAAAAACTGTTTTTT. Rearrangement joined TRBV6-1 to TRBJ1-4, with the D segment identity uncertain. The CDR3, from cysteine to phenylalanine, totals 15 residues. Only the CDR3 part of the read is kept: 45 bases, read in frame from the first base. CDR1 and CDR2 are drawn from the germline V gene: MNHNS, SASEGT. V and J lose 3 bases and 8 bases, and a span of 16 bases separates them.